The subject of this entry is one T cell receptor beta chain. Its specificity is unknown. This entry is derived from a study of CD8 T cells in Susac syndrome. Study summary: Patients with Susac syndrome were therapy-naive, on corticosteroids, or on intravenous immunoglobulin alone at blood draw. Study conclusions and caveats: TCR sequencing and HLA analysis covered a relatively small number of individuals. CD8+ clones in Susac expanded most in TEMRA cells and active patients.

The diagnostic criteria for definite or probable disease, as recently defined, were met by the patients with Susac syndrome. Random hexamers were used to reverse transcribe the RNA input (roughly 0.5 to 1 ug). TCRdb fed the immunoSEQ multiplex PCR reads into MiXCR, producing one record per CDR3 protein. The sample holds roughly 150,000 distinct CDR3 sequences, around 93% seen once. Looked up from germline, CDR1 is DFQATT and CDR2 is SNEGSKA (reference sequence). The V and J ends lost 6 bases and 3 bases, in that order; junction bases with no gene match: 6. The CDR3 consists of 13 residues. The receptor's source is a human donor with Susac syndrome. V is TRBV20-1 and J is TRBJ1-2; 8 bases fit TRBD1. The source material was CD8+ T cells from PBMCs. The CDR3 here is CSAWDRSDYGYTF. Here the CDR3 DNA reads TGCAGTGCGTGGGACAGGTCGGACTATGGCTACACCTTC.